These 15 T cell receptor beta chains came from one sample sequenced in a study of T cell repertoires in cytomegalovirus infection. Their cognate antigens are unknown. TCRdb reprocessed the reads via MiXCR and lists one record per CDR3 protein. The sample records hundreds of thousands of distinct CDR3 sequences, roughly a third being singletons. This specimen consisted of cultured PBMCs, obtained from culture after CMV antigen stimulation. All receptors come from a human donor in good health (CMV status not recorded). Some clones in this sample may be carry-over from other donors' samples.

Comment on this clonotype: This may stem from a read error, because a much larger clone lies one nucleotide away. This CDR3 reads CASSHTANTGELFF. The CDR3 DNA sequence: TGTGCCAGCAGCCATACAGCGAACACCGGGGAGCTGTTTTTT. This chain links TRBV27 with TRBJ2-2, with unresolved D. This CDR3 region has 14 residues. Looked up from germline, CDR1 is MNHEY and CDR2 is SMNVEV (reference sequence). V gave up 6 bases and J gave up 0 bases, with 8 bases separating them.

This clonotype was recorded a few times. The rearrangement links TRBV7-3 to TRBJ2-3, with 9 bases that match TRBD1. In germline, CDR1 is SGHTA, CDR2 FQGTGA. CDR3 length equals 18 residues. Unmatched junction bases numbered 9, after V lost 0 bases and J lost 2 bases. DNA for the CDR3: TGTGCCAGCAGCTTAACTGGTCCGGGACAGGGAATCACAGATACGCAGTATTTT. This codes for CASSLTGPGQGITDTQYF.

In its sample, this clonotype was seen many times. The chain couples TRBV7-2 to TRBJ2-3; D tentatively fits TRBD1 or TRBD2 (5 bases each). The CDR3 covers 16 residues. Germline V gene lookup returns CDR1 SGHTA and CDR2 FQGNSA. V lost 5 bases and J lost 0, with 15 bases in between. CDR3 nucleotides: TGTGCCAGCAGCCGATCCGGGGACCCTAGCACAGATACGCAGTATTTT. Encoded protein: CASSRSGDPSTDTQYF.

The chain is built from TRBV20-1 and TRBJ1-2, with D unclear. Trimming took 3 bases from V and 5 from J, leaving 13 bases between them. Per germline, CDR1 DFQATT and CDR2 SNEGSKA (reference sequence). There are 13 residues in the CDR3. CDR3 sequence reads: CSASREKIYGYTF. The CDR3 coding sequence is TGCAGTGCTAGCCGAGAAAAAATTTATGGCTACACCTTC.

The table lists this clonotype with many counts. V usage is TRBV7-8 and J usage is TRBJ1-5; 10 positions agree with TRBD1. From germline, CDR1 is SGHVS and CDR2 FQNEAQ. After removal of 6 bases from V and 3 bases from J, the junction contained 11 bases not matched to a gene. The CDR3 is 17 amino acids. CDR3 region: CASRRIPGQGINQPQHF. DNA of the CDR3: TGTGCCAGCAGACGCATTCCGGGACAGGGGATCAATCAGCCCCAGCATTTT.

Only a few counts were recorded for this clonotype. The rearrangement joins TRBV6-5 to TRBJ1-6; 7 nucleotides agree with TRBD1. The CDR3 loop spans 17 amino acids. Germline CDR1 and CDR2: MNHEY and SVGAGI. V was clipped by 0 bases and J by 9 bases; unmatched bases: 11. CDR3 sequence reads: CASSYSRRGRRGSPLHF. DNA of the CDR3: TGTGCCAGCAGTTACTCAAGGAGGGGGCGAAGAGGTTCACCCCTCCACTTT.

The chain has TRBV2 and TRBJ2-1; 13 positions agree with TRBD2. Germline V gene data show CDR1 as SNHLY and CDR2 as FYNNEI. The CDR3 runs to 16 residues. The V gene end was trimmed by 7 bases and the J gene end by 2 bases; junction bases not matched to a gene: 5. The CDR3 protein is CASKRTSGSAYNEQFF. CDR3 DNA: TGTGCCAGCAAAAGGACTAGCGGGAGTGCCTACAATGAGCAGTTCTTC. The full variable domain, completed using reference TRBV2 and TRBJ2-1, is EPEVTQTPSHQVTQMGQEVILRCVPISNHLYFYWYRQILGQKVEFLVSFYNNEISEKSEIFDDQFSVERPDGSNFTLKIRSTKLEDSAMYFCASKRTSGSAYNEQFFGPGTRLTVL.

This chain connects TRBV11-2 to TRBJ2-3; 7 bases are a match to TRBD2. CDR3 length: 16 residues. CDR1 is SGHAT, CDR2 FQNNGV, per germline. J lost 4 bases, V lost 5 bases, and 12 bases had no gene match. Here the CDR3 DNA reads TGTGCCAGCAGCCCGGCAGCGGGGTTCGTCGCAGATACGCAGTATTTT. Translated, it gives CASSPAAGFVADTQYF. The variable domain in full, completed from reference TRBV11-2 and TRBJ2-3, reads EAGVAQSPRYKIIEKRQSVAFWCNPISGHATLYWYQQILGQGPKLLIQFQNNGVVDDSQLPKDRFSAERLKGVDSTLKIQPAKLEDSAVYLCASSPAAGFVADTQYFGPGTRLTVL.

This clonotype was counted a few times. The rearrangement links TRBV12-5 to TRBJ1-2, with TRBD1 as a possible D gene (5 bases). Germline V gene sequence: CDR1 LGHNT, CDR2 FRNRAP. Deletions cut 1 base from V and 4 bases from J, with 13 bases between. This CDR3 contains 15 residues. This chain's CDR3 is CASGLADGGGYGYTF. As DNA, the CDR3 is TGTGCTAGTGGTTTGGCCGACGGGGGGGGCTATGGCTACACCTTC.

The chain is built from TRBV10-3 and TRBJ2-1, with D perhaps matching TRBD1 (5 bases). The CDR3 runs 14 residues. In germline, CDR1 is ENHRY, CDR2 SYGVKD. V lost 9 bases and J lost 0, with 12 bases in between. CDR3 nucleotides: TGTGCCATAAGGGGCCAGAGCTCCTACAATGAGCAGTTCTTC. Amino acids: CAIRGQSSYNEQFF.

This clonotype has more than one count but fewer than ten. The chain joins TRBV11-1 to TRBJ2-1; D unresolved. Trimming took off 2 bases at V and 5 bases at J, with 10 bases between the two ends. This CDR3 region has 14 residues. Per the germline V gene, CDR1 is SGHAT and CDR2 is FQDESV (reference sequence). Here the CDR3 reads CASSLRWPNNEQFF. The CDR3 DNA reads TGTGCCAGCAGCTTAAGGTGGCCGAACAATGAGCAGTTCTTC.

This clonotype has more than one count but fewer than ten. This chain joins TRBV6-2 or TRBV6-3 and TRBJ1-1; 8 nucleotides agree with TRBD1. CDR1 is MNHEY, CDR2 SVGEGT, per germline. The CDR3 contains 16 residues. V shed 8 bases, J shed 6 bases, and the junction held 17 bases outside the gene matches. As DNA, the CDR3 is TGTGCCAGCCTCTTTGACGGACAGGGCGATGGATCTGAAGCTTTCTTT. Its protein is CASLFDGQGDGSEAFF.

The rearrangement joins TRBV6-5 to TRBJ2-4; D is tentatively TRBD1 or TRBD2 (5 bases each). This CDR3 has 15 amino acids. The germline gives CDR1 MNHEY, CDR2 SVGAGI. Trimming took off 9 bases at V and 1 base at J, with 16 bases between the two ends. The CDR3 spells CASHVGGRAKNIQYF. The CDR3 nucleotides read TGTGCCAGTCATGTTGGGGGAAGGGCCAAAAACATTCAGTACTTC.

The J gene is TRBJ2-7, the V gene TRBV10-3; possibly TRBD1 or TRBD2 for D (5 bases each). The CDR3 contains 12 residues. Germline lookup yields CDR1 ENHRY and CDR2 SYGVKD. V was cut by 7 bases and J by 7 bases, with 14 bases left in between. CDR3 residues: CAIMGPDGEQYF. CDR3 DNA: TGTGCCATCATGGGACCGGACGGAGAGCAGTACTTC.

This clonotype was counted at least ten times. The chain links TRBV12-3 or TRBV12-4 to TRBJ2-1; TRBD2 agrees at 9 bases. V was clipped by 10 bases and J by 1 base; unmatched bases: 17. This CDR3 contains 18 residues. The CDR3 loop reads CAIATSGNQKGSYNEQFF. DNA for the CDR3: TGTGCCATTGCGACTAGCGGCAACCAAAAGGGGTCCTACAATGAGCAGTTCTTC.